This section outlines one T cell receptor (beta chain) sequence together with its context. This sample is part of a study of shared clonotypes between healthy human individuals. Germline trimming cut 0 bases from V and 4 bases from J; bases unmatched to any gene: 3. This CDR3 contains 15 residues. The germline CDR1 and CDR2 sequences are SGHDN and FVKESK. CD8 cells classed as naive were CD45RO-negative and positively selected for CCR7, excluding terminally differentiated effector memory CD45RA+ cells. Clones were sequenced by immunoSEQ multiplex PCR, and TCRdb holds only the in-frame ones, with some missing. The sample gives hundreds of thousands of clones, about 96% of which show up once; under 0.25% is in the top ten.

The sample consisted of naive CD8+ T cells sorted from blood. The TCR originated in a man aged 30-40 years in good health. J is TRBJ2-7 and V is TRBV14; TRBD2 matches at 10 bases. Written as DNA, the CDR3 is TGTGCCAGCAGCCAAGAGGCTAGCGGGAGTTACGAGCAGTACTTC. Its translation: CASSQEASGSYEQYF.